These 14 T cell receptor beta chains share one sample of origin, sequenced in a study of technical replicates of blood from a few donors (dated by TCRdb to the late 2010s). Library preparation used the immunoSEQ multiplex PCR assay. Imported from immuneACCESS, the table was reduced by TCRdb to in-frame sequences with V and J called. These copies leave out some clones; in studies compared against another copy, an unresolved V gene accounts for under half, and the cause of the remainder is not known. In all, the sample holds 75,000 to 100,000 clones, and roughly 94% of those were seen once. The top ten hold approximately 0.24% of the sample. The sample consisted of T cells isolated from PBMCs. These receptors were collected from a human donor in good health.

V is TRBV6-6 and J is TRBJ1-1, with D perhaps TRBD1 (6 bases). The V end lost 6 bases, the J end lost 1 base, and 6 bases lay between the germline ends. This CDR3 contains 12 residues. Germline V gene sequence: CDR1 MNHNY, CDR2 SVGAGI (reference sequence). CDR3 sequence (DNA): TGTGCCAGCAGACAGGGGAACACTGAAGCTTTCTTT. Translating gives CASRQGNTEAFF.

This sequence joins TRBV9 and TRBJ2-7; possibly TRBD2 for D (6 bases). This CDR3 contains 13 residues. Germline CDR1 and CDR2: SGDLS and YYNGEE. Between the trimmed V and J ends, which lost 3 bases and 7 bases, there was a span of 14 bases. CDR3 DNA sequence: TGTGCCAGCAGCGCCGGAGGGCGAAGGGAGCAGTACTTC. As protein: CASSAGGRREQYF.

The J gene is TRBJ2-7, the V gene TRBV19, with D possibly being TRBD2 (6 bases). Germline lookup yields CDR1 LNHDA and CDR2 SQIVND (reference sequence). V dropped 1 base and J dropped 5 bases, with 15 bases sitting between them. This CDR3 has 15 amino acids. The CDR3: CASSIGPGVDDEQYF. CDR3 in DNA: TGTGCCAGTAGTATAGGGCCGGGGGTAGATGACGAGCAGTACTTC.

This rearrangement joins TRBV19 to TRBJ2-7, with TRBD1 matching over 7 bases. The V and J ends lost 5 bases and 2 bases, in that order; junction bases with no gene match: 3. The CDR3 has 13 residues. Germline-derived CDR1 and CDR2 are LNHDA and SQIVND (reference sequence). CDR3 nucleotides: TGTGCCAGTAGTCCGGGACAGCCCTACGAGCAGTACTTC. It yields the protein CASSPGQPYEQYF.

The CDR3 here is CASSTLKYGYTF. As DNA, the CDR3 is TGTGCCAGCAGTACTCTCAAGTACGGCTACACCTTC. V gene TRBV6-1 combines with J gene TRBJ1-2; D not resolved. Between the trimmed V and J ends, which lost 5 bases and 8 bases, there was a span of 12 bases. The length of the CDR3 is 12 residues. Germline values: CDR1 MNHNS, CDR2 SASEGT.

V and J are TRBV6-1 and TRBJ1-2; D gene uncertain. Germline V lookup: CDR1 MNHNS, CDR2 SASEGT. The CDR3 is 13 amino acids. V lost 3 bases, J lost 4 bases, and 9 bases lay in between. The CDR3 DNA reads TGTGCCAGCAGTGAGAAGCCCTTCTATGGCTACACCTTC. It is translated as CASSEKPFYGYTF.

The gene calls are TRBV19 and TRBJ1-1; no firm D call. Germline CDR1 and CDR2: LNHDA and SQIVND (reference sequence). Trimming removed 0 bases from V and 4 bases from J, with 6 bases in between. This CDR3 is built from 13 residues. The CDR3 bases are TGTGCCAGTAGTATAGAGGGGAGCACTGAAGCTTTCTTT. This encodes CASSIEGSTEAFF.

The V and J genes are TRBV9 and TRBJ2-5, with no clear D. The CDR3 extends over 12 amino acids. V was pared by 4 bases and J by 9 bases, with 13 bases between. Germline V gene sequence: CDR1 SGDLS, CDR2 YYNGEE. In DNA form, the CDR3 reads TGTGCCAGCAGCCCCCCGAGCGCGGCCCAGTACTTC. It specifies CASSPPSAAQYF. Full variable domain (rest looked up from reference TRBV9 and TRBJ2-5): DSGVTQTPKHLITATGQRVTLRCSPRSGDLSVYWYQQSLDQGLQFLIQYYNGEERAKGNILERFSAQQFPDLHSELNLSSLELGDSALYFCASSPPSAAQYFGPGTRLLVL.

The rearrangement joins TRBV5-1 to TRBJ1-2, with D perhaps matching TRBD1 (5 bases). Between the trimmed V and J ends, which lost 4 bases and 4 bases, there was a span of 17 bases. CDR1 SGHRS and CDR2 YFSETQ come from the germline V gene. The CDR3 sequence is 15 residues long. CDR3 nucleotides: TGCGCCAGCAGCCCGAGCACAGGCGCAGTCTATGGCTACACCTTC. Its translation: CASSPSTGAVYGYTF. Together with reference TRBV5-1 and TRBJ1-2, the CDR3 gives the full variable domain: KAGVTQTPRYLIKTRGQQVTLSCSPISGHRSVSWYQQTPGQGLQFLFEYFSETQRNKGNFPGRFSGRQFSNSRSEMNVSTLELGDSALYLCASSPSTGAVYGYTFGSGTRLTVV.

The chain is built from TRBV29-1 and TRBJ2-7; tentatively, D is TRBD2 (6 bases). The V gene lost 3 bases and the J gene lost 1 base, with 10 bases spanning the gap. The CDR3 loop spans 13 amino acids. Germline V lookup: CDR1 SQVTM, CDR2 ANQGSEA. The CDR3 loop reads CSVDRGGSYEQYF. CDR3 nucleotide sequence: TGCAGCGTTGACCGGGGAGGTTCCTACGAGCAGTACTTC.

This clone was seen just once. The chain combines TRBV9 with TRBJ2-6; maybe TRBD1 (6 bases). The germline gives CDR1 SGDLS, CDR2 YYNGEE. Trimming left V 4 bases short and J 0 bases short, with 20 bases between. CDR3 size: 19 residues. Here the CDR3 reads CASSINPGTPYSGANVLTF. For the CDR3, the DNA is TGTGCCAGCAGCATAAACCCCGGGACACCGTACTCTGGGGCCAACGTCCTGACTTTC.

V is TRBV6-5 and J is TRBJ2-7, with 8 nucleotides matching TRBD2. The CDR3 runs 16 residues. Trimming cost V 4 bases and J 4 bases; bases outside gene matches: 12. CDR1 is MNHEY and CDR2 is SVGAGI in the germline V gene. The CDR3 reads CASSSPALAGGYEQYF. The CDR3 coding sequence is TGTGCCAGCAGTTCTCCTGCTTTGGCGGGGGGATACGAGCAGTACTTC.

The gene calls are TRBV19 and TRBJ1-4; the match to TRBD1 covers 9 bases. The CDR3 totals 14 residues. V shed 6 bases, J shed 6 bases, and the junction held 5 bases outside the gene matches. Looked up from germline, CDR1 is LNHDA and CDR2 is SQIVND (reference sequence). CDR3 DNA: TGTGCCAGTAGGTCGACAGGGGGAGATGAAAAACTGTTTTTT. The encoded protein is CASRSTGGDEKLFF.

The V call is TRBV10-2, the J call TRBJ2-7, with 8 positions matching TRBD1. This CDR3 is 16 amino acids long. The germline V gene encodes CDR1 WSHSY and CDR2 SAAADI. V trimming: 6 bases; J trimming: 0 bases; junction bases outside the gene matches: 10. The DNA of the CDR3 is TGCGCCAGCAGACCCACCGGGACAGGCAACTCCTACGAGCAGTACTTC. This codes for CASRPTGTGNSYEQYF.